Listed below are T cell receptor beta chains from one sample, sequenced in a study of naive and memory T cell subsets. TCRdb passed the UMI-ligation and nested PCR reads through MiXCR, listing each CDR3 protein once. The sample includes around 160,000 distinct CDR3 sequences, over 20% of them seen just once. The material sequenced was naive CD4+ T cells from blood. The receptor source for this set is a human donor in good health. Both conserved end residues are part of each CDR3. D genes are given only for firm matches. Only some rows state a clone size, as once, few, many or a class for expanded clones.

length: 16; V: TRBV5-1; size: NA; J: TRBJ2-7; D: NA; DNA: TGCGCCAGCAGCTTGGTAGGGCGCATGGGGTCCTACGAGCAGTACTTC; CDR3: CASSLVGRMGSYEQYF
length: 13; V: TRBV29-1; size: NA; J: TRBJ2-3; D: NA; DNA: TGCAGCGTTGGAGCCATCACCCCAGATACGCAGTATTTT; CDR3: CSVGAITPDTQYF
length: 16; V: TRBV11-2; size: NA; J: TRBJ2-5; D: NA; DNA: TGTGCCAGCAGCTTAGTTCGGTCGGGATGGAGAGAGACCCAGTACTTC; CDR3: CASSLVRSGWRETQYF
length: 18; V: TRBV20-1; size: many; J: TRBJ2-6; D: NA; DNA: TGCAGTGCTAGAGATCCCGGACAGTCTACCTCTGGGGCCAACGTCCTGACTTTC; CDR3: CSARDPGQSTSGANVLTF
length: 14; V: TRBV20-1; size: many; J: TRBJ2-5; D: NA; DNA: TGCAGTGCTAGCCCTCTGACGGGGAAAGAGACCCAGTACTTC; CDR3: CSASPLTGKETQYF
length: 17; V: TRBV27; size: NA; J: TRBJ2-7; D: TRBD2; DNA: TGTGCCAGCAGTTTGATCCGGCAAGCGGGAGTTATCTACGAGCAGTACTTC; CDR3: CASSLIRQAGVIYEQYF
length: 15; V: TRBV20-1; size: few; J: TRBJ1-5; D: NA; DNA: TGCAGTGCCAAACGGGGAGTTTATAGCAATCAGCCCCAGCATTTT; CDR3: CSAKRGVYSNQPQHF
length: 12; V: TRBV7-2; size: NA; J: TRBJ2-3; D: NA; DNA: TGTGCCAGCAGCCCCGCCCCAGTTACGCAGTATTTT; CDR3: CASSPAPVTQYF
length: 14; V: TRBV28; size: NA; J: TRBJ2-1; D: TRBD2; DNA: TGTGCCAGCAGTCTGGGACTAGCCTCCAATGAGCAGTTCTTC; CDR3: CASSLGLASNEQFF
length: 15; V: TRBV6-1; size: NA; J: TRBJ1-1; D: NA; DNA: TGTGCCAGCAAAAAAATGCAGGACCGGAACACTGAAGCTTTCTTT; CDR3: CASKKMQDRNTEAFF
length: 15; V: TRBV12-3/TRBV12-4; size: NA; J: TRBJ2-4; D: NA; DNA: TGTGCCAGCAGTTTAGAATTCAGGGCCAAAAACATTCAGTACTTC; CDR3: CASSLEFRAKNIQYF
length: 16; V: TRBV9; size: once; J: TRBJ2-2; D: NA; DNA: TGTGCCAGCAGCGTAGGGAACGGGGCAAACACCGGGGAGCTGTTTTTT; CDR3: CASSVGNGANTGELFF
length: 12; V: TRBV10-2; size: many; J: TRBJ2-7; D: NA; DNA: TGCGCCAGCAGTGAGACAGGGCACGAGCAGTACTTC; CDR3: CASSETGHEQYF
length: 16; V: TRBV10-3; size: NA; J: TRBJ1-6; D: NA; DNA: TGTGCCATCAGTGAGTCAGGCAAACCCTATAATTCACCCCTCCACTTT; CDR3: CAISESGKPYNSPLHF
length: 14; V: TRBV2; size: few; J: TRBJ2-7; D: NA; DNA: TGTGCCAGCAGTGAATCTTTATCAGTGGGACATTGGTACTTC; CDR3: CASSESLSVGHWYF
length: 14; V: TRBV29-1; size: few; J: TRBJ1-1; D: NA; DNA: TGCAGCGTTGAGGGGGGCAGGGCGGGCGCTGAAGCTTTCTTT; CDR3: CSVEGGRAGAEAFF
length: 18; V: TRBV10-3; size: NA; J: TRBJ2-2; D: NA; DNA: TGTGCCATCAGTGAGCCGAGTGGGGTTGACAGAAACACCGGGGAGCTGTTTTTT; CDR3: CAISEPSGVDRNTGELFF
length: 12; V: TRBV6-1; size: few; J: TRBJ2-7; D: TRBD2; DNA: TGTGCCAGCAGGGGACTAGACTACGAGCAGTACTTC; CDR3: CASRGLDYEQYF
length: 13; V: TRBV6-2/TRBV6-3; size: NA; J: TRBJ1-2; D: TRBD1; DNA: TGTGCCAGCAGGTTGACAGGGCGGTGGGACTACACCTTC; CDR3: CASRLTGRWDYTF
length: 14; V: TRBV28; size: NA; J: TRBJ2-3; D: NA; DNA: TGTGCCAGCCGCGCCGCCCCAGGAAGAGATACGCAGTATTTT; CDR3: CASRAAPGRDTQYF
length: 13; V: TRBV29-1; size: many; J: TRBJ2-3; D: TRBD1; DNA: TGCAGCGTTGCGGACAGGGCGGCAGATACGCAGTATTTT; CDR3: CSVADRAADTQYF
length: 13; V: TRBV5-1; size: NA; J: TRBJ1-2; D: NA; DNA: TGCGCCAGCTCGGCAGGGGATTTGGGCGGCTACACCTTC; CDR3: CASSAGDLGGYTF
length: 15; V: TRBV20-1; size: few; J: TRBJ1-5; D: NA; DNA: TGCAGTGCTAGAAATTTCAGGGACCTCCAACAGCCCCAGCATTTT; CDR3: CSARNFRDLQQPQHF
length: 14; V: TRBV20-1; size: few; J: TRBJ1-3; D: NA; DNA: TGCAGTGCTGGACAGCTGAGCTCTGGAAACACCATATATTTT; CDR3: CSAGQLSSGNTIYF
length: 15; V: TRBV12-3/TRBV12-4; size: NA; J: TRBJ2-1; D: NA; DNA: TGTGCCAGCAGTTGGCTAGCGATGGCAAGAAATGAGCAGTTCTTC; CDR3: CASSWLAMARNEQFF
length: 14; V: TRBV29-1; size: NA; J: TRBJ2-7; D: TRBD2; DNA: TGCAGCGTTGGCCTGAGCGGGGCTTCCTACGAGCAGTACTTC; CDR3: CSVGLSGASYEQYF
length: 15; V: TRBV27; size: few; J: TRBJ1-5; D: TRBD1; DNA: TGTGCCAGCAGTTTACGGGGACAGCTCAATCAGCCCCAGCATTTT; CDR3: CASSLRGQLNQPQHF
length: 13; V: TRBV10-1; size: few; J: TRBJ2-7; D: NA; DNA: TGCGCCAGCAGTGAAGGTGGCGGCTACGAGCAGTACTTC; CDR3: CASSEGGGYEQYF
length: 14; V: TRBV6-5; size: NA; J: TRBJ2-7; D: NA; DNA: TGTGCCAGCAGTTACTCGGAGACTTCCTACGAGCAGTACTTC; CDR3: CASSYSETSYEQYF
length: 14; V: TRBV5-4; size: few; J: TRBJ2-3; D: NA; DNA: TGTGCCAGCAGCCCTGCCCCATACAGTACTACGCAGTATTTT; CDR3: CASSPAPYSTTQYF
length: 15; V: TRBV5-1; size: NA; J: TRBJ2-7; D: NA; DNA: TGCGCCAGCAGCTTGTCTAACCCAGGGATCTACGAGCAGTACTTC; CDR3: CASSLSNPGIYEQYF
length: 12; V: TRBV28; size: NA; J: TRBJ2-1; D: NA; DNA: TGTGCCAGCAGCTTCCGCCTATTGGAGCAGTTCTTC; CDR3: CASSFRLLEQFF
length: 15; V: TRBV7-2; size: NA; J: TRBJ1-1; D: NA; DNA: TGTGCCAGCAGCTTAAAGGGGAGCCCCAACACTGAAGCTTTCTTT; CDR3: CASSLKGSPNTEAFF
length: 16; V: TRBV19; size: NA; J: TRBJ1-5; D: TRBD1; DNA: TGTGCCAGTAGTAAAGGCCGGGACAGGGTGAATCAGCCCCAGCATTTT; CDR3: CASSKGRDRVNQPQHF
length: 18; V: TRBV4-1; size: NA; J: TRBJ2-7; D: NA; DNA: TGCGCCAGCAGCCTCCTTTCTCCTCAAAGTGGGGGCACCTACGAGCAGTACTTC; CDR3: CASSLLSPQSGGTYEQYF
length: 17; V: TRBV6-5; size: few; J: TRBJ2-2; D: TRBD1; DNA: TGTGCCAGCACTCTGCGGGGACAGGGCGCGAACACCGGGGAGCTGTTTTTT; CDR3: CASTLRGQGANTGELFF
length: 16; V: TRBV9; size: few; J: TRBJ1-5; D: NA; DNA: TGTGCCAGCAGCGTAGATCCGGGACCGCCTAATCAGCCCCAGCATTTT; CDR3: CASSVDPGPPNQPQHF
length: 15; V: TRBV11-2; size: many; J: TRBJ2-7; D: NA; DNA: TGTGCCAGCAGCTTAGCCCGCTCCGCGACCTACGAGCAGTACTTC; CDR3: CASSLARSATYEQYF
length: 13; V: TRBV6-5; size: NA; J: TRBJ2-7; D: TRBD1; DNA: TGTGCCAGCAGTTACGCCAGGGGGTACGAGCAGTACTTC; CDR3: CASSYARGYEQYF
length: 14; V: TRBV6-2/TRBV6-3; size: NA; J: TRBJ2-5; D: NA; DNA: TGTGCCAGCAGTTACGCGGGACGTCAAGAGACCCAGTACTTC; CDR3: CASSYAGRQETQYF
length: 18; V: TRBV12-5; size: many; J: TRBJ2-1; D: NA; DNA: TGTGCTAGTGGTTTGGCCCAGATCATGCGGGACTCCTACAATGAGCAGTTCTTC; CDR3: CASGLAQIMRDSYNEQFF
length: 13; V: TRBV14; size: NA; J: TRBJ1-1; D: NA; DNA: TGTGCCAGCAGCCGGGGGCTCGTTACTGAAGCTTTCTTT; CDR3: CASSRGLVTEAFF
length: 14; V: TRBV18; size: NA; J: TRBJ2-3; D: NA; DNA: TGTGCCAGCTCACCACCTAGCGGCACAGATACGCAGTATTTT; CDR3: CASSPPSGTDTQYF
length: 13; V: TRBV7-2; size: few; J: TRBJ1-2; D: NA; DNA: TGTGCCAGCAGCGCGCGGACGGGTTATGGCTACACCTTC; CDR3: CASSARTGYGYTF
length: 13; V: TRBV20-1; size: NA; J: TRBJ2-7; D: TRBD1; DNA: TGCAGTGCTAGGTTAGACAGGGCCTACGAGCAGTACTTC; CDR3: CSARLDRAYEQYF
length: 14; V: TRBV3-1; size: NA; J: TRBJ1-1; D: TRBD1; DNA: TGTGCCAGCAGCAGTGGGACAGCGCGCACTGAAGCTTTCTTT; CDR3: CASSSGTARTEAFF
length: 15; V: TRBV20-1; size: NA; J: TRBJ2-2; D: TRBD2; DNA: TGCAGTGCTGCCGGGACTAGCGGGACCACCGGGGAGCTGTTTTTT; CDR3: CSAAGTSGTTGELFF
length: 15; V: TRBV6-2/TRBV6-3; size: few; J: TRBJ2-3; D: TRBD2; DNA: TGTGCCAGCTCCGGACTAGCGGGAGGGACAGATACGCAGTATTTT; CDR3: CASSGLAGGTDTQYF
length: 13; V: TRBV12-3/TRBV12-4; size: NA; J: TRBJ1-5; D: NA; DNA: TGTGCCAGCAGTGGACAGACTTATCAGCCCCAGCATTTT; CDR3: CASSGQTYQPQHF
length: 15; V: TRBV7-9; size: NA; J: TRBJ2-7; D: NA; DNA: TGTGCCAGCAGCTTAGAAGGAGGACCATCCTACGAGCAGTACTTC; CDR3: CASSLEGGPSYEQYF
length: 13; V: TRBV6-5; size: many; J: TRBJ2-3; D: NA; DNA: TGTGCCAGCAGTACGGGACTTGCAGATACGCAGTATTTT; CDR3: CASSTGLADTQYF
length: 15; V: TRBV5-1; size: NA; J: TRBJ2-5; D: TRBD2; DNA: TGCGCCAGCCGCCGGCTCGGGAGGGCCCAGGAGACCCAGTACTTC; CDR3: CASRRLGRAQETQYF
length: 13; V: TRBV2; size: NA; J: TRBJ2-3; D: NA; DNA: TGTGCCAGCATGCGGGTGGGCACAGATACGCAGTATTTT; CDR3: CASMRVGTDTQYF